The T cell receptor beta chain described here comes from a study of T cells in Graves' hyperthyroidism and ophthalmopathy. Germline V CDR1 and CDR2: SNHLY, FYNNEI. CDR3 length: 15 amino acids. The germline V and J ends were trimmed by 2 bases and 8 bases, with 18 bases remaining between them. Uncontrolled infection, other autoimmune disease, pregnancy or lactation excluded patients. Ten or more counts support this clonotype. Amplification targeted TCR beta CDR3 regions from RNA transcripts. First-round RT-PCR of the TCR CDR3 relied on the HTBI primer set. MiXCR, run by TCRdb on the multiplex PCR reads, gives a single entry per CDR3 protein. This table has approximately 270,000 distinct CDR3 sequences, about 14% appearing once.

Sequencing input: blood. The sequence derives from a woman between 35 and 50 years old with Graves' hyperthyroidism that later progressed to Graves' ophthalmopathy. The chain is built from TRBV2 and TRBJ1-1, with D perhaps matching TRBD1 (5 bases). CDR3: CASSENRIPEMEAFF. The CDR3 region has the DNA TGTGCCAGCAGTGAAAACAGGATACCTGAAATGGAAGCTTTCTTT.